This T cell receptor (beta chain) comes out of a study of STAT5B mutations in CD4+ large granular lymphocyte leukemia (dated by TCRdb to 2021 to 2024). Notes on the research overall: Among healthy controls, the CDR3 'QG' motif was associated with a particular HLA allele. The study compared the TCRbeta repertoires of patients with CD4+ T-cell large granular lymphocyte leukemia against the TCRbeta repertoires of healthy blood donors. Flow cytometry on FACSCanto II or FACSVerse confirmed that purified fractions exceeded 95% purity among lymphocytes.

CDR1 and CDR2 (MNHNS, SASEGT) derive from the germline V gene. The CDR3 contains 15 residues, cysteine and phenylalanine counted. Solely the CDR3 DNA is kept, with 45 bases framed from the first base. Trimming at the junction amounts to 2 bases on V and 1 base on J, and the germline ends lie 9 bases apart. The healthy controls were 37 blood donors, and the buffy coats of these donors were supplied by the Finnish Red Cross blood service. All TCR-sequenced material derived from peripheral blood: patient blood samples and healthy donor buffy coats. Ficoll-Hypaque gradient centrifugation was used to isolate peripheral blood mononuclear cells. CD4+ cells were magnetically purified from the buffy coats of healthy controls. The Gentra Puregene Cell and Tissue kit was used to extract genomic DNA, and a Qubit 2.0 fluorometer was used to measure the amount of genomic DNA. The immunoSEQ assay at survey resolution was used to sequence TCRbeta rearrangements from genomic DNA. Per the source publication's procedure: A lowest detectable productive clonotype frequency of 2.59 x 10-5 was observed in the TCR sequencing data. Only productive TCRbeta rearrangements, defined as complete and in-frame sequences, were included in the analyses. The clonality of each sample was calculated as Simpson clonality in the immunoSEQ Analyzer version 3.0. Based on frequency, clones were grouped as very rare, small, medium, large (1-20%) or hyperexpanded (>20%). OLGA 1.2.3 estimated generation probabilities, VDJtools produced V-gene circos plots, VDJdb was queried for specificities, and GLIPH identified CDR3 motifs. TCRdb carries this immuneACCESS record with in-frame sequences only. Its versions omit some clonotypes, under half of them owing to an unresolved V gene in the studies checked, with the rest unexplained. V and J calls and clone size come straight from that table; D and trimming were deduced from the DNA. The sample table records 30,000 to 40,000 clones; roughly four fifths of these occur just once. Together, the top ten hold less than 2.5% of the sample.

What the research found in general, with its limitations: The data were not HLA-matched, and the higher clonality in CD4+ T-LGLL than in CD8+ T-LGLL could be due to the relatively small sample size. TRBV06-family usage was enriched among the top patient clones (8/27) compared with healthy controls (2/35). Main leukemic clonotypes were private to each patient, although 20% to 30% appeared at low frequency in other patients' non-leukemic repertoires. CD4-sorted patient repertoires appeared more clonal than healthy CD4+ repertoires, and this difference persisted after removing the putative leukemic clones.

On this clone: Its specific antigen is unknown. No per-base quality is available; no much larger clone lies one base away.

Sequenced sample: CD4+ T cells from blood buffy coats. The source of this sequence is a human donor in good health. The chain uses TRBV6-1 and TRBJ1-5; no D gene is confidently identified. The CDR3 region: CASSESAGSNQPQHF. The nucleotide sequence reads as follows: TGTGCCAGCAGTGAAAGCGCAGGAAGCAATCAGCCCCAGCATTTT.